A single sample gave rise to the 7 T cell receptor beta chains below, sequenced in a study of circulating and synovial CD4+ cells in juvenile arthritis. This table comes from immunoSEQ multiplex PCR, and its TCRdb copy is limited to in-frame clones, with some not included. The data hold under 40,000 clones, with about 93% observed a single time. The specimen sequenced was CD4+ T cells from blood. Source of these receptors: a human donor with juvenile idiopathic arthritis.

The rearrangement uses TRBV5-1 and TRBJ1-2; the D gene is possibly TRBD1 (5 bases). The germline V and J ends were trimmed by 3 bases and 3 bases, with 12 bases remaining between them. The CDR3 is 14 residues long. Germline CDR1 and CDR2: SGHRS and YFSETQ. The CDR3 protein is CASSSNQGDYGYTF. CDR3 in DNA: TGCGCCAGCAGCTCCAACCAGGGCGACTATGGCTACACCTTC.

V usage is TRBV27 and J usage is TRBJ1-4, with 7 nucleotides matching TRBD1. CDR3 length: 15 residues. CDR1 MNHEY and CDR2 SMNVEV come from the germline V gene (reference sequence). The trim removed 4 bases at V and 0 bases at J, leaving 2 bases unmatched. CDR3 sequence: CASSYTGATNEKLFF. The DNA of the CDR3 is TGTGCCAGCAGTTATACAGGGGCAACTAATGAAAAACTGTTTTTT. Together with reference TRBV27 and TRBJ1-4, the CDR3 gives the full variable domain: EAQVTQNPRYLITVTGKKLTVTCSQNMNHEYMSWYRQDPGLGLRQIYYSMNVEVTDKGDVPEGYKVSRKEKRNFPLILESPSPNQTSLYFCASSYTGATNEKLFFGSGTQLSVL.

This CDR3 is CASSLGLAGESEQFF. The CDR3 coding sequence is TGTGCCAGCAGCTTAGGCCTAGCGGGAGAGAGTGAGCAGTTCTTC. V usage is TRBV11-3 and J usage is TRBJ2-1, with 10 bases aligning to TRBD2. The V gene's germline CDR1 is SGHNT and CDR2 YENEEA. The CDR3 contains 15 residues. The J segment lost 9 bases and the V segment lost 1 base, leaving 6 bases of the junction unmatched. Looking up the rest from reference TRBV11-3 and TRBJ2-1 gives the full variable domain: EAGVVQSPRYKIIEKKQPVAFWCNPISGHNTLYWYLQNLGQGPELLIRYENEEAVDDSQLPKDRFSAERLKGVDSTLKIQPAELGDSAVYLCASSLGLAGESEQFFGPGTRLTVL.

The CDR3 DNA reads TGCGCCAGCAGCTACCTAGCGGGAGCTAGCACAGATACGCAGTATTTT. Amino acid sequence: CASSYLAGASTDTQYF. The V and J genes are TRBV5-1 and TRBJ2-3; TRBD2 matches 10 bases. CDR3 length: 16 residues. The V and J ends lost 3 bases and 0 bases, in that order; junction bases with no gene match: 4. Germline V gene sequence: CDR1 SGHRS, CDR2 YFSETQ.

V usage is TRBV28 and J usage is TRBJ1-2; D is uncertain. The CDR3 is 15 residues long. Looked up from germline, CDR1 is MDHEN and CDR2 is SYDVKM. V was pared by 5 bases and J by 1 base, with 14 bases between. The chain's CDR3 is CASSSYSPNNYGYTF. The CDR3 region has the DNA TGTGCCAGCAGTAGTTACAGTCCCAATAACTATGGCTACACCTTC.

The rearrangement joins TRBV4-1 to TRBJ2-7, with 10 bases identical to TRBD1. CDR1 is MGHRA and CDR2 is YSYEKL in the germline V gene. The CDR3 is made up of 17 amino acids. V trimming: 0 bases; J trimming: 3 bases; junction bases outside the gene matches: 8. The CDR3 region is CASSQDHRTGGFYEQYF. Here the CDR3 DNA reads TGCGCCAGCAGCCAAGATCATAGGACAGGGGGTTTCTACGAGCAGTACTTC.

V gene TRBV28 combines with J gene TRBJ1-1; D uncertain. The CDR3 has 12 amino acids. V was pared by 10 bases and J by 10 bases, with 19 bases between. The germline CDR1 and CDR2 sequences are MDHEN and SYDVKM. Here the CDR3 reads CAIADTTAGAFF. CDR3 bases: TGTGCCATCGCAGATACCACCGCTGGAGCTTTCTTT.